The entry that follows covers one T cell receptor (beta chain) sequence. This clonotype came up once. The clone's antigen remains unknown. No quality values exist for individual bases; no much larger clone is one base distant. This sample was taken from a study of post-analysis software for immune sequencing data (dated by TCRdb to the mid-2010s). Looking at the study overall: Disease courses on record covered relapsing-remitting, secondary progressive and progressive-relapsing multiple sclerosis, though some patients had no subtype annotation. Patient repertoires were compared against ten to eleven previously published healthy control repertoires from donors aged roughly 6 to 25 years. A subset of samples was prepared in parallel using single-end sample barcoding, then pooled and co-amplified after Illumina adapter ligation. Study-level results and caveats: Strong co-clustering of samples prepared in the same batch was shown by direct clustering with F measure, prompting a batch-effect correction. The multiple sclerosis patient group was slightly younger than the control group. Multiple sclerosis patients had significantly lower normalized Chao1 diversity than controls, a result that suggests substantial peripheral T-cell clonal expansion. Significantly higher frequencies in patients than in controls were found for roughly 5 TRBV segments, including TRBV5-6, TRBV5-1 and TRBV20-1.

Taken from cysteine to phenylalanine, the CDR3 has 14 residues. Left in the record is the CDR3 DNA by itself, 42 bases read in frame from the first base. Based on the germline V gene (reference sequence), the CDR1 and CDR2 sequences are LNHDA and SQIVND. Cut back by 5 bases and 6 bases, the V and J ends lie 14 bases apart. The library relied on PCR. The instrument was an Illumina HiSeq 2500. To reduce PCR and sequencing biases, unique molecular identifiers were built into the TCR beta cDNA libraries. Every 1 to 10 million input T cells yielded approximately 500,000 cDNA molecules, meaning each molecule approximated one T cell. Patient libraries were prepared and sequenced with the same protocol used for the earlier healthy control dataset. Within a given batch, samples were prepared together, multiplexed and sequenced on the same HiSeq lane. For the original study's pipeline: MIGEC handled the raw barcoded reads, throwing out single-read molecular identifier groups before consensus assembly and CDR3 extraction. Clonotype tables were post-analysed with VDJtools, normalizing diversity by down-sampling all datasets to the smallest sample size. To correct batch-related cross-sample contamination, repertoire overlap clustering matched CDR3 amino acid sequences but not nucleotide sequences. Using fastp trimming at Q25 and MiXCR clonotype assembly, TCRdb reanalyzed the public sequencing data and kept in-frame beta chains. Merged by CDR3 protein, the rows form single entries marked with the most common genes and DNA. Here the V and J calls rest on TCRdb's processing, not on the authors' analysis. The sample table lists almost 700,000 distinct CDR3 sequences, more than 50% of them with a count of one. The ten largest clonotypes hold 11% of the sample.

To demonstrate the VDJtools post-analysis software, TCR beta repertoires were profiled from the peripheral blood of 13 young patients with multiple sclerosis. Multiple sclerosis patients were children and adolescents aged roughly 6 to 17 years. The chain employs TRBV19 and TRBJ2-1; the D region may be TRBD1 or TRBD2, each matching 5 bases equally. The specimen was blood. This TCR derives from a girl aged 2-10 years with multiple sclerosis. The CDR3 loop reads CASSRGDGTNEQFF. The DNA sequence reads TGTGCCAGTAGTCGAGGGGACGGCACCAATGAGCAGTTCTTC.